This is a list of T cell receptor beta chains from one sample in a study of blood T cell repertoires in COVID-19. Assay used: immunoSEQ multiplex PCR; TCRdb lists only in-frame clones, some missing. The sample has a few hundred thousand clones, approximately 80% seen once. The specimen was peripheral blood. The receptors here all came from a man older than 75 with acute or convalescent COVID-19. Both conserved end residues are part of each CDR3. The D gene is left open where the match is weak. Clone size is shown for a subset of rows, as once, few, many or a class of expanded clone.

CDR3 protein: CAISGTKGTGNTEAFF; CDR3 DNA: TGTGCCATCAGTGGTACTAAAGGGACAGGGAACACTGAAGCTTTCTTT; D gene: TRBD1; J gene: TRBJ1-1; clone size: NA; V gene: TRBV10-3
CDR3 protein: CASSREGPGGELFF; CDR3 DNA: TGTGCCAGCAGTCGGGAGGGCCCAGGCGGGGAGCTGTTTTTT; D gene: TRBD2; J gene: TRBJ2-2; clone size: NA; V gene: TRBV9
CDR3 protein: CASKTGSVNQPQHF; CDR3 DNA: TGTGCCAGCAAGACGGGGAGCGTCAATCAGCCCCAGCATTTT; D gene: NA; J gene: TRBJ1-5; clone size: NA; V gene: TRBV27
CDR3 protein: CASSVAGQYGYTF; CDR3 DNA: TGTGCCAGCAGCGTAGCAGGCCAATATGGCTACACCTTC; D gene: NA; J gene: TRBJ1-2; clone size: NA; V gene: TRBV9
CDR3 protein: CASSPGGPGGPEILHF; CDR3 DNA: TGTGCCAGCAGCCCGGGGGGTCCAGGGGGCCCCGAGATCCTCCACTTT; D gene: TRBD1; J gene: TRBJ1-6; clone size: NA; V gene: TRBV5-6
CDR3 protein: CASSFRGATIYF; CDR3 DNA: TGTGCCAGCAGTTTCAGGGGAGCGACCATATATTTT; D gene: NA; J gene: TRBJ1-3; clone size: NA; V gene: TRBV28
CDR3 protein: CASSYRQMNSPLHF; CDR3 DNA: TGTGCCAGCAGTTACCGACAGATGAATTCACCCCTCCACTTT; D gene: NA; J gene: TRBJ1-6; clone size: NA; V gene: TRBV6-6
CDR3 protein: CASSYRTSGGINEQFF; CDR3 DNA: TGTGCCAGCAGTTACCGGACTAGCGGGGGTATCAATGAGCAGTTCTTC; D gene: TRBD2; J gene: TRBJ2-1; clone size: NA; V gene: TRBV6-5
CDR3 protein: CASSPDRGQGQPQHF; CDR3 DNA: TGTGCCAGTAGCCCAGACAGGGGGCAGGGTCAGCCCCAGCATTTT; D gene: TRBD1; J gene: TRBJ1-5; clone size: few; V gene: TRBV19
CDR3 protein: CASSQQGRINSPLHF; CDR3 DNA: TGTGCCAGCAGCCAACAGGGTAGGATCAATTCACCCCTCCACTTT; D gene: NA; J gene: TRBJ1-6; clone size: NA; V gene: TRBV14
CDR3 protein: CASAATVYNSPLHF; CDR3 DNA: TGTGCCAGCGCTGCGACAGTCTATAATTCACCCCTCCACTTT; D gene: NA; J gene: TRBJ1-6; clone size: NA; V gene: TRBV27
CDR3 protein: CASTRDKSYGYTF; CDR3 DNA: TGTGCCAGCACGAGGGATAAATCCTATGGCTACACCTTC; D gene: NA; J gene: TRBJ1-2; clone size: NA; V gene: TRBV5-8
CDR3 protein: CASSPFTRSPNEKLFF; CDR3 DNA: TGTGCCAGCAGCCCTTTTACAAGGAGCCCAAATGAAAAACTGTTTTTT; D gene: NA; J gene: TRBJ1-4; clone size: NA; V gene: TRBV3-1/TRBV3-2
CDR3 protein: CASSQDWAGRVAEAFF; CDR3 DNA: TGCGCCAGCAGCCAAGATTGGGCAGGGAGGGTGGCTGAAGCTTTCTTT; D gene: NA; J gene: TRBJ1-1; clone size: NA; V gene: TRBV4-1
CDR3 protein: CANKEGQTNTQYF; CDR3 DNA: TGTGCCAACAAGGAGGGACAGACGAATACGCAGTATTTT; D gene: NA; J gene: TRBJ2-3; clone size: NA; V gene: TRBV12-3/TRBV12-4
CDR3 protein: CASSPKLAGQADTQYF; CDR3 DNA: TGTGCCAGTAGTCCCAAGTTAGCGGGCCAGGCCGATACGCAGTATTTT; D gene: TRBD2; J gene: TRBJ2-3; clone size: NA; V gene: TRBV19
CDR3 protein: CASSQASGGATGELFF; CDR3 DNA: TGTGCCAGCAGCCAAGCTAGCGGGGGTGCCACCGGGGAGCTGTTTTTT; D gene: TRBD2; J gene: TRBJ2-2; clone size: few; V gene: TRBV3-1/TRBV3-2
CDR3 protein: CASSIARDTGNTIYF; CDR3 DNA: TGTGCCAGTAGTATAGCCCGGGACACCGGAAACACCATATATTTT; D gene: NA; J gene: TRBJ1-3; clone size: NA; V gene: TRBV19
CDR3 protein: CASSLASLIQGRSGNTIYF; CDR3 DNA: TGTGCCAGCAGCTTAGCTAGTCTTATACAGGGCCGCTCTGGAAACACCATATATTTT; D gene: NA; J gene: TRBJ1-3; clone size: NA; V gene: TRBV7-9
CDR3 protein: CASSLASGTEAFF; CDR3 DNA: TGTGCCAGCAGTTTAGCCTCGGGCACTGAAGCTTTCTTT; D gene: NA; J gene: TRBJ1-1; clone size: few; V gene: TRBV12-3/TRBV12-4
CDR3 protein: CASSFRLNNEQFF; CDR3 DNA: TGTGCCAGCAGCTTTAGACTCAACAATGAGCAGTTCTTC; D gene: NA; J gene: TRBJ2-1; clone size: once; V gene: TRBV9
CDR3 protein: CASRREGRGNQPQHF; CDR3 DNA: TGTGCCAGCAGGAGGGAGGGGAGGGGCAATCAGCCCCAGCATTTT; D gene: NA; J gene: TRBJ1-5; clone size: NA; V gene: TRBV2
CDR3 protein: CASRSTGFYNEQFF; CDR3 DNA: TGTGCCAGCCGCAGTACAGGGTTCTACAATGAGCAGTTCTTC; D gene: NA; J gene: TRBJ2-1; clone size: NA; V gene: TRBV5-6
CDR3 protein: CASSPRGRYEQYF; CDR3 DNA: TGTGCCAGCAGCCCCAGGGGGCGGTACGAGCAGTACTTC; D gene: TRBD1; J gene: TRBJ2-7; clone size: NA; V gene: TRBV13
CDR3 protein: CASSLDQGARNQPQHF; CDR3 DNA: TGTGCCAGCAGCTTAGATCAGGGGGCGCGGAATCAGCCCCAGCATTTT; D gene: TRBD1; J gene: TRBJ1-5; clone size: NA; V gene: TRBV7-8
CDR3 protein: CASSIGHNMNTEAFF; CDR3 DNA: TGTGCCAGTAGTATTGGGCACAACATGAACACTGAAGCTTTCTTT; D gene: NA; J gene: TRBJ1-1; clone size: NA; V gene: TRBV19
CDR3 protein: CSASRGDEQYF; CDR3 DNA: TGCAGTGCCTCCCGCGGGGACGAGCAGTACTTC; D gene: NA; J gene: TRBJ2-7; clone size: few; V gene: TRBV20-1